A single T cell receptor (beta chain) is shown here with its context. The assay was immunoSEQ multiplex PCR, and TCRdb's table has in-frame clones only and misses some. The table lists tens of thousands of clones, roughly 80% of them singletons, with 40% to 50% in the top ten. These data belong to a study of blood T cell repertoires in COVID-19. In the study overall: In each case, the material was cDNA or gDNA derived from T cells, B-cell-depleted T cells, or PBMCs.

Germline-derived CDR1 and CDR2 are SGHKS and YYEKEE (reference sequence). The CDR3 extends over 13 amino acids. V gave up 6 bases and J gave up 4 bases, with 12 bases separating them. The sequence was collected from a man older than 75 with acute or convalescent COVID-19. The rearrangement links TRBV5-5 to TRBJ2-3; D remains unclear. Sequencing used peripheral blood. The CDR3 sequence: CASTSPGADTQYF. The DNA for the CDR3 is TGTGCCAGCACCTCACCTGGAGCAGATACGCAGTATTTT.